The clone carrying this T cell receptor beta chain is called medium-sized based on its frequency. Its specificity is unknown. Multiplex touch-down PCR amplified TRB using TRB-A and TRB-B pools in one tube. With the multiplex PCR reads reprocessed, TCRdb shows one record per CDR3 protein and no DNA. The sample includes about 920 distinct CDR3 sequences. Roughly 38,000 genome equivalents of blood DNA were amplified for TRB. These data belong to a study of T cell clusters in autoimmune cytopenias. The wider study: Per sample, median TRB depth was approximately 50,000 reads, yielding a median about 2,400 distinct clonotypes. Study-level points and caveats: Clustering suggested that physiological T cell clusters were missing in primary autoimmune cytopenia patients. No cluster-lack signature appeared between secondary cytopenia and chronic lymphocytic leukemia patients, apparently due to lymphoma masking. Functional roles of the in silico T cell clusters still await experimental validation.

This clonotype was sampled from a human donor with an autoimmune cytopenia or autoimmune hepatitis (not recorded which). Sequenced material: peripheral blood.

This chain's CDR3 is CASSQVLGGPQTQYF. The chain recombines TRBV4-3 with TRBJ2-5; checking the TCRdb D call of TRBD2 is not possible without DNA. CDR1 LGHNA and CDR2 YSLEER come from the germline V gene. The CDR3 spans 15 residues.